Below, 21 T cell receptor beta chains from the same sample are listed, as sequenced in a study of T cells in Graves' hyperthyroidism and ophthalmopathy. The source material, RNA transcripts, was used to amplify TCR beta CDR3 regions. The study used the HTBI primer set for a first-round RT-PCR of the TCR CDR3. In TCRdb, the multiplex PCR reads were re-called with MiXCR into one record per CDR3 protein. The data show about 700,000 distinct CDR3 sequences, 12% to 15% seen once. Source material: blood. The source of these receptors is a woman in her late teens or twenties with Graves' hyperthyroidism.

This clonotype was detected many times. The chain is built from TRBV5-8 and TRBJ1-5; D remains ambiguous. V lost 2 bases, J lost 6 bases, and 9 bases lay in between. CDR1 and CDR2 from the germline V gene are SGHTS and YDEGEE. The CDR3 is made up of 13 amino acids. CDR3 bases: TGTGCCAGCAGCTTCTGGGGTGGTCAGCCCCAGCATTTT. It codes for CASSFWGGQPQHF.

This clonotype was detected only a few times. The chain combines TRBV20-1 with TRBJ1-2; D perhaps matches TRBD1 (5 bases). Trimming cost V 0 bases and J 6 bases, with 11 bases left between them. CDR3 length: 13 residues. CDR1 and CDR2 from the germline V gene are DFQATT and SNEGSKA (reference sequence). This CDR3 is CSAREAGSHGYTF. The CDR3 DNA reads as TGCAGTGCTAGAGAGGCAGGGTCCCATGGCTACACCTTC.

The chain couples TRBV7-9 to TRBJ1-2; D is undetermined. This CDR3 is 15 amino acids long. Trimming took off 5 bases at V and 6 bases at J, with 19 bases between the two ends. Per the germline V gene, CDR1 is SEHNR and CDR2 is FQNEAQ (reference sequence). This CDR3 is CASSPTPIVLDGYTF. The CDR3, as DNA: TGTGCCAGCAGCCCCACCCCCATCGTCTTGGATGGCTACACCTTC.

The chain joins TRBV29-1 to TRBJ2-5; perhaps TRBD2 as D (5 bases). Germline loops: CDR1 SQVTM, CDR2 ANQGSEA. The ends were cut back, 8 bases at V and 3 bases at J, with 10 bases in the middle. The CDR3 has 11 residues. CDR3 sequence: CSIRREETQYF. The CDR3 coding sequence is TGCAGCATTCGGCGGGAAGAGACCCAGTACTTC. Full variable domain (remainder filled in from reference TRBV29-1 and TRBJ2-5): SAVISQKPSRDICQRGTSLTIQCQVDSQVTMMFWYRQQPGQSLTLIATANQGSEATYESGFVIDKFPISRPNLTFSTLTVSNMSPEDSSIYLCSIRREETQYFGPGTRLLVL.

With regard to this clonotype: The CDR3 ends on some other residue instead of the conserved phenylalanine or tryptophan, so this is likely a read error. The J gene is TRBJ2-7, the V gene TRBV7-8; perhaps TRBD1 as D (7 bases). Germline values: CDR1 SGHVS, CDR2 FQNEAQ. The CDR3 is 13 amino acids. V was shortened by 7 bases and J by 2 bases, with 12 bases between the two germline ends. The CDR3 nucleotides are TGTGCCAGCAAGGAGGGGGCGACCTACGAGCAGTACCTC. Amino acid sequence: CASKEGATYEQYL.

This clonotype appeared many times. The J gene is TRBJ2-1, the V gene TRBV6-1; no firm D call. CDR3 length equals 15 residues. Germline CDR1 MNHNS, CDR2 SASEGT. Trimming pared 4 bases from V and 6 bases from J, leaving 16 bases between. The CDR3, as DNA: TGTGCCAGCAGTGTAAGTAGACTCCCATTCAATGAGCAGTTCTTC. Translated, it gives CASSVSRLPFNEQFF.

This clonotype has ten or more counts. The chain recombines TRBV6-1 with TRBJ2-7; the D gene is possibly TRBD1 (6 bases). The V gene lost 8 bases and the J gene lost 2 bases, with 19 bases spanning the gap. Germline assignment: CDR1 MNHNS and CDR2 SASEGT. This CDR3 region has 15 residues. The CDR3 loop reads CASAGTSRLTYEQYF. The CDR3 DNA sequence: TGTGCCAGCGCCGGGACAAGCAGACTAACCTACGAGCAGTACTTC.

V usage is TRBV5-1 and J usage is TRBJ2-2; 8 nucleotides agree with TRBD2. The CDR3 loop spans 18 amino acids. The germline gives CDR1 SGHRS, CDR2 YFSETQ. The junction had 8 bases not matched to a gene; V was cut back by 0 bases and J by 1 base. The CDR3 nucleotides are TGCGCCAGCAGCTTGGATCTCCTAGCGGGCCTGAACACCGGGGAGCTGTTTTTT. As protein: CASSLDLLAGLNTGELFF.

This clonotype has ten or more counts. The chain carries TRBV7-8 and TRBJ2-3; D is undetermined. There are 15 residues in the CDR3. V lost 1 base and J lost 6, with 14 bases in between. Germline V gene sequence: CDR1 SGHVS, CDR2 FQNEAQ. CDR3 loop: CASSLGWETGDTQYF. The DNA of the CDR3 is TGTGCCAGCAGCTTAGGGTGGGAAACTGGGGATACGCAGTATTTT.

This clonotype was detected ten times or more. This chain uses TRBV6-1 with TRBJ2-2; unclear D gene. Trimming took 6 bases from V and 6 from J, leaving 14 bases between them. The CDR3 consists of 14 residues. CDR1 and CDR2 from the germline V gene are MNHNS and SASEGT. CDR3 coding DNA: TGTGCCAGCAGCAAGGATGCAGAACCCGGGGAGCTGTTTTTT. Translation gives CASSKDAEPGELFF.

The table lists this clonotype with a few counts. CDR3 sequence reads: CATSDFSGANVLTF. The CDR3 DNA sequence: TGTGCCACCAGTGATTTTTCTGGGGCCAACGTCCTGACTTTC. This rearrangement joins TRBV24-1 to TRBJ2-6; D unclear. V lost 1 base to trimming and J lost 1 base, with 1 base between them. This CDR3 is built from 14 residues. Germline lookup yields CDR1 KGHDR and CDR2 SFDVKD.

CDR3: CASSQDGGGLYYNEQFF. As DNA, the CDR3 is TGCGCCAGCAGCCAAGATGGGGGGGGACTCTACTACAATGAGCAGTTCTTC. The chain links TRBV4-1 to TRBJ2-1; 7 bases are shared with TRBD2. The germline V gene has CDR1 MGHRA and CDR2 YSYEKL. V gave up 0 bases and J gave up 3 bases; unmatched junction bases: 8. The CDR3 spans 17 residues.

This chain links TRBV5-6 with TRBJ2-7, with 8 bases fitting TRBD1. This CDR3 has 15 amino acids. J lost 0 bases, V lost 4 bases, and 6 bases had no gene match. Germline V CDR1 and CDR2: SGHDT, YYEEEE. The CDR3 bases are TGTGCCAGCAGCCGGGGACAGGAAATCTCCTACGAGCAGTACTTC. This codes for CASSRGQEISYEQYF.

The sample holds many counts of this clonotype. The CDR3 region has the DNA TGCAGTGCTTTTTACCCGACTAGCGGGAGAATGTGGTCCTACAATGAGCAGTTCTTC. It translates to CSAFYPTSGRMWSYNEQFF. The chain recombines TRBV20-1 with TRBJ2-1; 12 bases fit TRBD2. CDR1 DFQATT and CDR2 SNEGSKA come from the germline V gene (reference sequence). Germline trimming cut 5 bases from V and 1 base from J; bases unmatched to any gene: 15. The CDR3 sequence is 19 residues long.

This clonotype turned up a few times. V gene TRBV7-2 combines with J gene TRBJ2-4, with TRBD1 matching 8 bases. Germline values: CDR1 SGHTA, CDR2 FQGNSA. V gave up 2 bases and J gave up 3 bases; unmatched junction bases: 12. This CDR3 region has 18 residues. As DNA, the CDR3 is TGTGCCAGCAGCTTATTCCCCTGGACAGGGATCGGCAAAAACATTCAGTACTTC. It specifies CASSLFPWTGIGKNIQYF.

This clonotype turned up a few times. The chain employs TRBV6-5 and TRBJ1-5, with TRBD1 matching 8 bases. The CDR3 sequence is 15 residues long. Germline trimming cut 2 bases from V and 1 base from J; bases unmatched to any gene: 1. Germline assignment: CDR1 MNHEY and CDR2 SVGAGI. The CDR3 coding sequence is TGTGCCAGCAGTTACGACAGGGGAAGCAATCAGCCCCAGCATTTT. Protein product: CASSYDRGSNQPQHF.

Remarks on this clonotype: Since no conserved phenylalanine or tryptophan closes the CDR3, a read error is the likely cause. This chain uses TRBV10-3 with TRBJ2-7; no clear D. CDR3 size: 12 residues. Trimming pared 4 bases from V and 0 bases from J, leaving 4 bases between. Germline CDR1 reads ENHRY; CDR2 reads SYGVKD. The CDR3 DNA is TGTGCCATCAGTGGAGGCTCCTACGAGCAGTACCTC. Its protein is CAISGGSYEQYL.

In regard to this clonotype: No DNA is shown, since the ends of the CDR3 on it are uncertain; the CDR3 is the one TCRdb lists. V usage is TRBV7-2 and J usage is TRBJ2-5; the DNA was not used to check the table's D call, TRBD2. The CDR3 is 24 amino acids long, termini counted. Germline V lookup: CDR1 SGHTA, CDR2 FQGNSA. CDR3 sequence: CASSLEREGGYTFGSGTSQETQYF.

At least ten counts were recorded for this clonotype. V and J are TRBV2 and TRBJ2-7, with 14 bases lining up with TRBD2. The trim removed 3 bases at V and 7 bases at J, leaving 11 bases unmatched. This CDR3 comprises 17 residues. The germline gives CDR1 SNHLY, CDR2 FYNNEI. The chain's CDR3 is CASSDPLTSGRAREQYF. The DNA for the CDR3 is TGTGCCAGCAGTGATCCCCTGACTAGCGGGAGGGCCAGGGAGCAGTACTTC.

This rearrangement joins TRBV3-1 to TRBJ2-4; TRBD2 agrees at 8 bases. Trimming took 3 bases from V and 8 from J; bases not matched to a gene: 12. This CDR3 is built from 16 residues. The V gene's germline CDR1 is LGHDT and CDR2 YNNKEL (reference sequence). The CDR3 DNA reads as TGTGCCAGCAGCCAGAAAAGACTAGCGAGCCGTGACATTCAGTACTTC. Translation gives CASSQKRLASRDIQYF.

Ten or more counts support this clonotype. The CDR3: CATSREREREKLFF. DNA of the CDR3: TGTGCCACCAGCAGAGAGAGGGAACGGGAAAAACTGTTTTTT. The chain couples TRBV15 to TRBJ1-4; D call uncertain. CDR3 length equals 14 residues. The V end was cut by 0 bases, the J end by 8 bases, with 10 bases between. CDR1 and CDR2 (germline): LNHNV, YYDKDF (reference sequence).